This T cell receptor (beta chain) was captured by sequencing in a study of T cells after yellow fever vaccination (dated by TCRdb to between 2017 and 2020). Notes on the research overall: The SMART-Seq v4 Ultra Low Input RNA kit was used to prepare libraries from fractions with low cell numbers. To follow T-cell clones before and after primary and booster YFV17D yellow fever vaccination, bulk TCR alpha and beta repertoires were sequenced over time. Two healthy male donors, one aged 18 to 30 and one aged 30 to 39 years, were included in the cohort. Bulk PBMC replicates and cell subsets were isolated from blood drawn at multiple timepoints before and after both primary and secondary immunization.

The sample was run on an Illumina NovaSeq 6000. Synthesis of TCR cDNA relied on 5'RACE template switching, a step that introduced a universal primer site along with unique molecular identifiers. cDNA synthesis was primed from both the TCR alpha and TCR beta constant segments. Library amplification used two PCR steps, and the second PCR step added sample barcodes and sequencing adapters. Sequencing of libraries was performed on Illumina HiSeq 2500 (2x100 bp) or NovaSeq (2x150 bp). The authors' analysis ran thus. MIGEC was used to demultiplex reads and collapse the reads into UMI consensus sequences, and MiXCR was used for V(D)J alignment. Clonotypes responding to the vaccine were identified with edgeR on replicate PBMC samples, with the criteria of FDR below 0.01 and a log2 fold change above 5 up to day 15. Bulk clonotypes were assigned CD4 or CD8 identity according to which sequenced CD4 or CD8 repertoire held them at higher abundance. TCRdb took the public reads, trimmed them with fastp at Q25, ran MiXCR for clone calling and kept in-frame beta chains. Every entry covers one CDR3 protein and lists the most common genes and DNA from its rows. Here the V and J calls rest on TCRdb's processing, not on the authors' analysis. A total of about 170,000 distinct CDR3 sequences appear in this sample, approximately 9.9% of them only once. 30% to 45% of the sample is held by the ten biggest clonotypes.

This clonotype was detected many times. Which antigen it targets is not known. No clone much larger than this one lies a single base away; base qualities are absent. Overall study results and their limits: Because only a couple of donors were included in the study, the extent to which the findings can be generalized is limited. The secondary T-cell response was weaker than the primary response but faster, peaking on day 5 instead of day 15. FACS-sorted repertoires could contain abundant contaminating clonotypes from the bulk population, so computational filtering was required. Most clones expanded after primary vaccination were re-detected after the booster (approximately 96% of CD4 and 88% of CD8), suggesting broad memory maintenance. A small share of clonotypes was detected in both CD4 and CD8 compartments, with the overlap likely arising from convergent recombination.

The CDR3 goes from the cysteine to the phenylalanine over 15 residues. The entry retains the CDR3 DNA only, 45 bases that are in frame from base 1. V is clipped by 0 bases and J by 4 bases, and the sequence between their germline boundaries is 12 bases long. According to the germline V gene, CDR1 reads SGHRS and CDR2 reads YFSETQ. The treatment or condition label on this specimen signifies: live attenuated yellow fever vaccine strain. A standard Ficoll-Paque protocol was used to isolate PBMCs from peripheral blood. Dynabeads CD4 and CD8 positive selection kits were used to isolate CD4 and CD8 T-cell fractions. RNA was extracted with TriZol from bulk PBMCs, CD4 and CD8 fractions, and dextramer-positive and dextramer-negative fractions.

Sequences were derived from CD8+ T cells sorted from PBMCs, sampled 15 days after the yellow fever booster vaccination. The rearrangement combines TRBV5-1 with TRBJ2-3; TRBD1 is possibly the D segment (5 matching bases). The receptor was derived from a man aged 18 to 29 who received the YFV17D yellow fever vaccine. The DNA is TGCGCCAGCAGCTTGGTTTTAGGGGTGCCAGATACGCAGTATTTT. This translates into CASSLVLGVPDTQYF.